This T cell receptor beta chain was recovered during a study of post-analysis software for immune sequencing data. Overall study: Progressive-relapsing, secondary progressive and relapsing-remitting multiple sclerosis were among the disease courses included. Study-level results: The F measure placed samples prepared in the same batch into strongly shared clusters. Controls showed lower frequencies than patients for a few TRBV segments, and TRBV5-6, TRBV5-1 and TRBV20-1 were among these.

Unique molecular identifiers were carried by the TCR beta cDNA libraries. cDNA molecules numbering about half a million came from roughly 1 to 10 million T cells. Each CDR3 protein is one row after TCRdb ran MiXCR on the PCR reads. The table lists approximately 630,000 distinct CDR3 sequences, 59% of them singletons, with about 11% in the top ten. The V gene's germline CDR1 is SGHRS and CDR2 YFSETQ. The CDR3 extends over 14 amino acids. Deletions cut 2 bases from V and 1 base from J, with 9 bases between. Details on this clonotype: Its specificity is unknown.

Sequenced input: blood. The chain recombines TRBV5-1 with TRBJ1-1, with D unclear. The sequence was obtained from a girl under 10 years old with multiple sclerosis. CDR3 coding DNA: TGCGCCAGCAGCTTAAATCCCCAGAACACTGAAGCTTTCTTT. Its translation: CASSLNPQNTEAFF.